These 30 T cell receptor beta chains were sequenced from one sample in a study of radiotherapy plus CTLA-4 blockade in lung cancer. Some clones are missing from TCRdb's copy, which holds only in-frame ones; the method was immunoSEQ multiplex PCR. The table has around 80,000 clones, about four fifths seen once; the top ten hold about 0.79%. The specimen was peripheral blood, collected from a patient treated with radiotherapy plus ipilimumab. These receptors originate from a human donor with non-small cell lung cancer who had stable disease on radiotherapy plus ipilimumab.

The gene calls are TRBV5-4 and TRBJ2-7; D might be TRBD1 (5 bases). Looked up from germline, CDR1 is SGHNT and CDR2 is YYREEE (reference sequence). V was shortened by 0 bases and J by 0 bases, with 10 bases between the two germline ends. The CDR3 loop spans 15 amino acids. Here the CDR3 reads CASSLGQRSSYEQYF. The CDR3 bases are TGTGCCAGCAGCTTGGGACAGAGAAGCTCCTACGAGCAGTACTTC.

The CDR3 loop is CASSPGPSSHTF. In DNA, the CDR3 is TGTGCCAGCAGTCCGGGTCCCTCTTCCCACACCTTC. V and J are TRBV28 and TRBJ1-2, with unresolved D. V shed 5 bases and J shed 12 bases, with 16 bases lying between them. CDR1 and CDR2 (germline): MDHEN, SYDVKM. This CDR3 contains 12 residues.

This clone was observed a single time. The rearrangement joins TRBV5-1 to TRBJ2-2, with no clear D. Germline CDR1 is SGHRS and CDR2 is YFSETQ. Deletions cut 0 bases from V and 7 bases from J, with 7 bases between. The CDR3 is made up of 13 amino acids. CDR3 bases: TGCGCCAGCAGCTTGGATGGGCTCGGGGAGCTGTTTTTT. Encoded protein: CASSLDGLGELFF.

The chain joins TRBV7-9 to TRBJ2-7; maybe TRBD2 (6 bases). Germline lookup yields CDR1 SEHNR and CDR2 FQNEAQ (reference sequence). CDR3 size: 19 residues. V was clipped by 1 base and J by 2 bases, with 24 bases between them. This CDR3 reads CASSLETRDPTGKPYEQYF. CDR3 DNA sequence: TGTGCCAGCAGCTTAGAGACTAGAGATCCTACCGGTAAACCCTACGAGCAGTACTTC. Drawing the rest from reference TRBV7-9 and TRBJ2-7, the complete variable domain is DTGVSQNPRHKITKRGQNVTFRCDPISEHNRLYWYRQTLGQGPEFLTYFQNEAQLEKSRLLSDRFSAERPKGSFSTLEIQRTEQGDSAMYLCASSLETRDPTGKPYEQYFGPGTRLTVT.

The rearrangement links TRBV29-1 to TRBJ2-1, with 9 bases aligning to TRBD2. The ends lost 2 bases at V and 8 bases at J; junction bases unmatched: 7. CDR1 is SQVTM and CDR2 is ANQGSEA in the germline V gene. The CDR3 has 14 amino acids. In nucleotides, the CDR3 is TGCAGCGTTGAACGGCGGGAGGGAGGCGATGAGCAGTTCTTC. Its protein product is CSVERREGGDEQFF.

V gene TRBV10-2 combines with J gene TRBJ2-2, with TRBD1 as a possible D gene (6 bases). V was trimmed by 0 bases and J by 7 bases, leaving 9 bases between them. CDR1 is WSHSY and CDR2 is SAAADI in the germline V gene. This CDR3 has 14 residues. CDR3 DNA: TGCGCCAGCAGTGAGTCGAGAGGGGGCGGGGAGCTGTTTTTT. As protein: CASSESRGGGELFF.

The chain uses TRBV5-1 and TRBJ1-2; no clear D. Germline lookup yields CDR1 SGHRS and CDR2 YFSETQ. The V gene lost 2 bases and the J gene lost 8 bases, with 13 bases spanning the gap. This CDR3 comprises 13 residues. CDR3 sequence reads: CASSFGGVGGYTF. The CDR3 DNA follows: TGCGCCAGCAGCTTCGGCGGGGTCGGAGGCTACACCTTC.

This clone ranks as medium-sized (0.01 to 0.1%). DNA of the CDR3: TGTGCCAGTAGGACGATTGGAGAGGCGAGGCAGCCCCAGCATTTT. It yields the protein CASRTIGEARQPQHF. The chain uses TRBV19 and TRBJ1-5; D ambiguous. Germline assignment: CDR1 LNHDA and CDR2 SQIVND (reference sequence). V lost 6 bases to trimming and J lost 7 bases, with 19 bases between them. The CDR3 has 15 residues.

The CDR3 protein is CASSPPKNQETQYF. The DNA of the CDR3 is TGTGCCAGCTCACCACCGAAGAACCAAGAGACCCAGTACTTC. The gene calls are TRBV18 and TRBJ2-5; D uncertain. This CDR3 is 14 amino acids long. With 0 bases removed from V and 0 bases from J, the gap between germline ends came to 5 bases. Per germline, CDR1 KGHSH and CDR2 LQKENI.

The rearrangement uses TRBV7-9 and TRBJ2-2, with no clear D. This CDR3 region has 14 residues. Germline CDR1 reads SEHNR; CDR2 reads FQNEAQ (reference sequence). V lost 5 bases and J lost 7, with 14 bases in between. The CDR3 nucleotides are TGTGCCAGCAGCACCGAGAGGCTAGGCGGGGAGCTGTTTTTT. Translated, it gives CASSTERLGGELFF.

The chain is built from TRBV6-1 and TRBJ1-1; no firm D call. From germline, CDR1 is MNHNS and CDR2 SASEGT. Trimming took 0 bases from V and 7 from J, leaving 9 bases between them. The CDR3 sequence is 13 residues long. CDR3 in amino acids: CASSEALQIEAFF. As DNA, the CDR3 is TGTGCCAGCAGTGAAGCCTTACAGATTGAAGCTTTCTTT.

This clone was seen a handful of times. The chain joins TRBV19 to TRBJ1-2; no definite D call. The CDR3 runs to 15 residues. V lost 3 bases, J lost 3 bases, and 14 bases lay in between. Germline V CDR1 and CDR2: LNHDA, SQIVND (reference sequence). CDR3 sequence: CASSIRRNGDYGYTF. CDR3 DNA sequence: TGTGCCAGTAGTATTCGGAGGAATGGGGACTATGGCTACACCTTC.

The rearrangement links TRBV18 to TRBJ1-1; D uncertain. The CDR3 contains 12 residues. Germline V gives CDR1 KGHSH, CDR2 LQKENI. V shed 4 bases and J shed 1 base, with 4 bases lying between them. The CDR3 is CASSQRNTEAFF. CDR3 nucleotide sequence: TGTGCCAGCTCACAGAGGAACACTGAAGCTTTCTTT.

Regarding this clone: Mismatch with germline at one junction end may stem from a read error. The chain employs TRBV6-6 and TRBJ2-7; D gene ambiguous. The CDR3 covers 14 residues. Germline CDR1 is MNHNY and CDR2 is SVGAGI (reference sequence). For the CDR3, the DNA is TGTGCCAGCAGTTTTCGGCGGTCCTCCTACAAGCAGTACTTC. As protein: CASSFRRSSYKQYF.

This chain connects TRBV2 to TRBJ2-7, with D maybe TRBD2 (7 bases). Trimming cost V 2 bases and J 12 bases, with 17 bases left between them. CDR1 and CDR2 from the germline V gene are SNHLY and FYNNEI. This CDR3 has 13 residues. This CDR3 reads CASSEMSLRGGYF. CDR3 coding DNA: TGTGCCAGCAGTGAAATGTCCCTTAGGGGGGGGTACTTC.

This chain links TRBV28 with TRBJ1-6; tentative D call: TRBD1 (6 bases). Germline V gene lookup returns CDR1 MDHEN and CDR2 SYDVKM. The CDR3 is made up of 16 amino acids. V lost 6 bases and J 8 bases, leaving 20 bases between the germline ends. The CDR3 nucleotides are TGTGCCAGCAGCCCGCGATCCGGGGGGCGGGATTCACCCCTCCACTTT. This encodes CASSPRSGGRDSPLHF. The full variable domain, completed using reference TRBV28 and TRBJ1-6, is DVKVTQSSRYLVKRTGEKVFLECVQDMDHENMFWYRQDPGLGLRLIYFSYDVKMKEKGDIPEGYSVSREKKERFSLILESASTNQTSMYLCASSPRSGGRDSPLHFGNGTRLTVT.

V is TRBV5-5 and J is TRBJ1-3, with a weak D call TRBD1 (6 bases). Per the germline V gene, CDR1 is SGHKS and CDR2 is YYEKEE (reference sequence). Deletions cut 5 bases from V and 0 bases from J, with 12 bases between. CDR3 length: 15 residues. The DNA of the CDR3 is TGTGCCAGCAGGCCGGGGGCCGGCTCTGGAAACACCATATATTTT. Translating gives CASRPGAGSGNTIYF.

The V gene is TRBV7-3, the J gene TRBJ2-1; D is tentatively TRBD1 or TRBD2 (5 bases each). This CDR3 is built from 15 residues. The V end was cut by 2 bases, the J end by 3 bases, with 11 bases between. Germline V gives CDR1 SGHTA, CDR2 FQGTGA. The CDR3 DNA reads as TGTGCCAGCAGCTTAGGGTGGGGGAGCTACAATGAGCAGTTCTTC. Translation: CASSLGWGSYNEQFF.

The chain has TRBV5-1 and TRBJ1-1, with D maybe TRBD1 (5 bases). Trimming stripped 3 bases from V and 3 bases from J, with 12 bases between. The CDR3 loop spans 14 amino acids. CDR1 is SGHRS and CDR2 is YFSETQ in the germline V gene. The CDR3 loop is CASSSRGSDTEAFF. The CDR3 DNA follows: TGCGCCAGCAGCTCCCGGGGGAGCGACACTGAAGCTTTCTTT.

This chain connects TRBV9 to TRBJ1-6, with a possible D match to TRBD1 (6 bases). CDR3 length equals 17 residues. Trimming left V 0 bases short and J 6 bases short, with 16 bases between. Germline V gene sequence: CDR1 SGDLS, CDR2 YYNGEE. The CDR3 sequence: CASSVEVGGGGNSPLHF. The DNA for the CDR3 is TGTGCCAGCAGCGTAGAGGTAGGGGGAGGAGGTAATTCACCCCTCCACTTT.

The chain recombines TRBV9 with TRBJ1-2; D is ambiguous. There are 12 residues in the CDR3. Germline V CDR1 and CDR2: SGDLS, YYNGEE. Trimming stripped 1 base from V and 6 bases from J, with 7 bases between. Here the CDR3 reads CASSVNRNGYTF. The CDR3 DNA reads TGTGCCAGCAGCGTAAACAGAAATGGCTACACCTTC.

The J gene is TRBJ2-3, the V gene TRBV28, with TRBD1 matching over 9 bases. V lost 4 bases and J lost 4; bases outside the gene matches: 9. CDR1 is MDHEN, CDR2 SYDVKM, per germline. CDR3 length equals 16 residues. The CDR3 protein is CASSSRDRVFSDTQYF. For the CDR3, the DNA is TGTGCCAGCAGTTCCCGGGACAGGGTGTTTTCAGATACGCAGTATTTT.

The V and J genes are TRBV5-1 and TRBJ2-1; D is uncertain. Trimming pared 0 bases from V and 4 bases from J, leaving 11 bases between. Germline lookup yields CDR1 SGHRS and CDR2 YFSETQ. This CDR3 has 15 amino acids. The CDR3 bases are TGCGCCAGCAGCTTGGAGGTAAGGTCATACAATGAGCAGTTCTTC. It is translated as CASSLEVRSYNEQFF.

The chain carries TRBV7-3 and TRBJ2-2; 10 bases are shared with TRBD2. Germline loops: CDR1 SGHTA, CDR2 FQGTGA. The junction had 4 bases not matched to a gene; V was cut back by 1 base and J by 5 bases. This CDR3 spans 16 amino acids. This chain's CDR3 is CASSLSSGRSTGELFF. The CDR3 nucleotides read TGTGCCAGCAGCTTAAGTAGCGGGAGGAGTACCGGGGAGCTGTTTTTT. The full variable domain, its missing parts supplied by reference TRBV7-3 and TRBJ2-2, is GAGVSQTPSNKVTEKGKYVELRCDPISGHTALYWYRQSLGQGPEFLIYFQGTGAADDSGLPNDRFFAVRPEGSVSTLKIQRTERGDSAVYLCASSLSSGRSTGELFFGEGSRLTVL.

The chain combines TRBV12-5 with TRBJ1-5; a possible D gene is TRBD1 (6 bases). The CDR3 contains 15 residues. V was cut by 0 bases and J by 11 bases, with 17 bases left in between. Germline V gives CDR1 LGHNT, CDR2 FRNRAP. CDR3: CASGLVDRRGAAQHF. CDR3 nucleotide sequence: TGTGCTAGTGGTTTGGTTGACAGGCGGGGGGCGGCCCAGCATTTT.

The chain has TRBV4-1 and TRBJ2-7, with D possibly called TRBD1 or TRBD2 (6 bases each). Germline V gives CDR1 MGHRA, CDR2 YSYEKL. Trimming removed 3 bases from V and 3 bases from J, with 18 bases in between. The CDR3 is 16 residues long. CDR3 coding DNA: TGCGCCAGCAGCCAGCGTTTTGGAGGAGGGGGCTACGAGCAGTACTTC. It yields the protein CASSQRFGGGGYEQYF.

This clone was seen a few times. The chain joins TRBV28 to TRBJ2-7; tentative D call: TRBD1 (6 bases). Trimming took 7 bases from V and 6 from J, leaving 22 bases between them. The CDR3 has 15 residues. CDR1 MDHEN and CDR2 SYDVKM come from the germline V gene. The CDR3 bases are TGTGCCAGCAACCCCCCTGCAGGGGTAGAAGGCGAGCAGTACTTC. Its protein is CASNPPAGVEGEQYF.

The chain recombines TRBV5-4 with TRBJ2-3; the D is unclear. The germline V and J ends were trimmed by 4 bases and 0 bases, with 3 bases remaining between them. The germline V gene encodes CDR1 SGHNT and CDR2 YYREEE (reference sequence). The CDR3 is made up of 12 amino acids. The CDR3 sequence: CASSRSTDTQYF. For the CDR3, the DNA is TGTGCCAGCAGCCGTAGCACAGATACGCAGTATTTT. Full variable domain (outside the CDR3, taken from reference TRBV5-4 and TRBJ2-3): ETGVTQSPTHLIKTRGQQVTLRCSSQSGHNTVSWYQQALGQGPQFIFQYYREEENGRGNFPPRFSGLQFPNYSSELNVNALELDDSALYLCASSRSTDTQYFGPGTRLTVL.

CDR3 nucleotide sequence: TGTGCCAGCAGCGTCGATATCAGGAGGGGGGAGGTCTACGAGCAGTACTTC. This translates into CASSVDIRRGEVYEQYF. The genes are TRBV7-2 and TRBJ2-7, with D tentatively TRBD1 or TRBD2 (6 bases each). Germline V gene lookup returns CDR1 SGHTA and CDR2 FQGNSA. This CDR3 region has 17 residues. Trimming took 5 bases from V and 3 from J, leaving 23 bases between them.

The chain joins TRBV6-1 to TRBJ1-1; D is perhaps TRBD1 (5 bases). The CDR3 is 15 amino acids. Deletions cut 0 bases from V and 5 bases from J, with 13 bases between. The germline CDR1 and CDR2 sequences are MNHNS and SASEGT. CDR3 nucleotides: TGTGCCAGCAGTGAAGCGTGGGAAAGGGGAACTGAAGCTTTCTTT. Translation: CASSEAWERGTEAFF.